This T cell receptor (beta chain) appears in the sequencing data of a study of blood T cell repertoires in COVID-19. Sequencing used immunoSEQ multiplex PCR; TCRdb keeps in-frame clones, though not all of them. This table has about 94,000 clones, around 87% appearing once. This CDR3 comprises 14 residues. Trimming cost V 10 bases and J 0 bases, with 13 bases left between them. The germline V gene has CDR1 ENHRY and CDR2 SYGVKD. The gene calls are TRBV10-3 and TRBJ2-1; possibly TRBD1 for D (6 bases). The sequence derives from a human donor with acute or convalescent COVID-19. The donor label of this sample is uncertain. Material: peripheral blood. The CDR3: CATRTDSSYNEQFF. CDR3 nucleotides: TGTGCCACCCGGACAGACAGCTCCTACAATGAGCAGTTCTTC.